This entry is about one T cell receptor (beta chain). These data belong to a study of blood T cell repertoires in COVID-19. Study background: The cDNA or gDNA used as material had been derived from T cells, B-cell-depleted T cells, or PBMCs.

Some clones are missing from TCRdb's copy, which holds only in-frame ones; the method was immunoSEQ multiplex PCR. The sample records around 310,000 clones, 85% to 90% being singletons. This study enrolled people aged about 18 to 100 from around 26 US geographic areas. Membership in each cohort depended on participant-reported clinical history. The V gene's germline CDR1 is SGHTA and CDR2 FQGNSA. CDR3 length: 16 residues. The V gene end was trimmed by 2 bases and the J gene end by 9 bases; junction bases not matched to a gene: 10. Sequencing was performed on PBMCs or T cells enriched from blood (not recorded which). The receptor comes from a woman aged 25 to 39 who had recovered from COVID-19. J is TRBJ1-6 and V is TRBV7-2, with 7 bases fitting TRBD1. The CDR3 spells CASSLRLTGESSPLHF. CDR3 nucleotides: TGTGCCAGCAGCTTAAGGCTTACAGGGGAATCTTCACCCCTCCACTTT.